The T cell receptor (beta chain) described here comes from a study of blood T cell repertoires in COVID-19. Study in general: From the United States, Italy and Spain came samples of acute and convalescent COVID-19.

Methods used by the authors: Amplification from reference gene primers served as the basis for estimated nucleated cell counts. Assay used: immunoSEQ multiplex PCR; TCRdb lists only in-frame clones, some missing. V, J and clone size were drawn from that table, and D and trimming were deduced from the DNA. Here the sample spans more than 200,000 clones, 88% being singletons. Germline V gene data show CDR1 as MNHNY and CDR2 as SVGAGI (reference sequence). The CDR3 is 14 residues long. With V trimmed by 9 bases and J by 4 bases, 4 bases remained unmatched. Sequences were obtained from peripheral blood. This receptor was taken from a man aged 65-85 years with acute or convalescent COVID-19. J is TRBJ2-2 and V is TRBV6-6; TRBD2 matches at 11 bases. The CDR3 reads CASKLAGVTGELFF. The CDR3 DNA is TGTGCCAGTAAACTAGCGGGAGTCACCGGGGAGCTGTTTTTT.